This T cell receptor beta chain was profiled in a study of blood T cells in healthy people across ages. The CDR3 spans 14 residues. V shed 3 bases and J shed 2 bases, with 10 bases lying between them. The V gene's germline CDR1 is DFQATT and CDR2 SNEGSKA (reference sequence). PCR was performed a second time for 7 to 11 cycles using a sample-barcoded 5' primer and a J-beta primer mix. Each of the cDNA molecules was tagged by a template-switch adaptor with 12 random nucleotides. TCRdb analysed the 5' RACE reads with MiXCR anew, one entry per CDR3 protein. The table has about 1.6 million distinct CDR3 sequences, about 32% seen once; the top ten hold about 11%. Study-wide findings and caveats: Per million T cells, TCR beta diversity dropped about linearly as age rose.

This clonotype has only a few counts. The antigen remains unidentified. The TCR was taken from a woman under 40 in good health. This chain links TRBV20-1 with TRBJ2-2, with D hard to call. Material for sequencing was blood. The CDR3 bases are TGCAGTGCTAGCCGACAACTAAACACCGGGGAGCTGTTTTTT. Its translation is CSASRQLNTGELFF.